This T cell receptor beta chain comes out of a study of T cells in Graves' hyperthyroidism and ophthalmopathy. Germline V gene lookup returns CDR1 MNHEY and CDR2 SVGAGI. The V and J ends lost 2 bases and 6 bases respectively, with 10 bases between them. The CDR3 extends over 13 amino acids. The table lists this clonotype with many counts. Amplification of TCR beta CDR3 regions used RNA as the template. In the first-round RT-PCR of the TCR CDR3, the HTBI primer set was used. TCRdb itself ran the multiplex PCR reads through MiXCR, one entry per CDR3 protein. The profile covers a few hundred thousand distinct CDR3 sequences, with approximately 15% appearing a single time and approximately 5.8% taken by the ten largest.

Sequencing was done on a sample of blood. The V gene is TRBV6-5, the J gene TRBJ1-2; no clear D gene. The sequence was collected from a woman aged 18-29 years with Graves' hyperthyroidism. This CDR3 is CASSYAETHGYTF. CDR3 in DNA: TGTGCCAGCAGTTACGCCGAGACCCATGGCTACACCTTC.